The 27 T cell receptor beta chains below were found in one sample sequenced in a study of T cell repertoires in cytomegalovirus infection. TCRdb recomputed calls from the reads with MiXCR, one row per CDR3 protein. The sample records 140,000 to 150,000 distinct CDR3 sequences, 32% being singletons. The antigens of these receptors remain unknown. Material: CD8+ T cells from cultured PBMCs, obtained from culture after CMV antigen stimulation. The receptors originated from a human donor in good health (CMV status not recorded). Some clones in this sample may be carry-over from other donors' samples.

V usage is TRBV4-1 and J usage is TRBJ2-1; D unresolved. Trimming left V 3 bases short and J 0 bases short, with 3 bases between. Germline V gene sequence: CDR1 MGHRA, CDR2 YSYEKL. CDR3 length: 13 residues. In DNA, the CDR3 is TGCGCCAGCAGCCACATCTCCTACAATGAGCAGTTCTTC. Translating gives CASSHISYNEQFF.

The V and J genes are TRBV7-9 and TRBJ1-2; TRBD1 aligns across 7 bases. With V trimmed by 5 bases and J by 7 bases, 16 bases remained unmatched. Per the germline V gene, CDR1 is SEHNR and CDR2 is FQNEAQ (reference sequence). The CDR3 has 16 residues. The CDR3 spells CASSPTLGQTTAGYTF. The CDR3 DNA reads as TGTGCCAGCAGCCCTACTTTGGGACAGACAACGGCTGGCTACACCTTC.

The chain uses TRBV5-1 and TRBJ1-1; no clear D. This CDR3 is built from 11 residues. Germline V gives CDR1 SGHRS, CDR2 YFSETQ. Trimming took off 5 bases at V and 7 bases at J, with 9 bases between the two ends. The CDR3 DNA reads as TGCGCCAGCAGGCTGGGCTTTGAAGCTTTCTTT. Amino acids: CASRLGFEAFF.

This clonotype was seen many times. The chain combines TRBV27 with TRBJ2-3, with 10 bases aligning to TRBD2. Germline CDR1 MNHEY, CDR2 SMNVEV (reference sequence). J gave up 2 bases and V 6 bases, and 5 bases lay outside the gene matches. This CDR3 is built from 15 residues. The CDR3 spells CASSLSGGDTDTQYF. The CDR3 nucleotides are TGTGCCAGCAGCCTAAGCGGGGGGGACACAGATACGCAGTATTTT.

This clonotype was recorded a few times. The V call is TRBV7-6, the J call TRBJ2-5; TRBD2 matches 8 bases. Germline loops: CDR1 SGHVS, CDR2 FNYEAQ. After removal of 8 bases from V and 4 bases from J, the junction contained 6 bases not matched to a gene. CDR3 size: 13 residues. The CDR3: CASGPGGGETQYF. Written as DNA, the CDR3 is TGTGCCAGCGGGCCGGGGGGGGGAGAGACCCAGTACTTC.

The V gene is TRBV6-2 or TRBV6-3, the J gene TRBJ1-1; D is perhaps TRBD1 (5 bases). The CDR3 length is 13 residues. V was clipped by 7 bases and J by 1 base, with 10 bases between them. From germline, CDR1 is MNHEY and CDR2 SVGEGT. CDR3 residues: CASTKDRNTEAFF. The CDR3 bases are TGTGCCAGCACCAAAGACAGGAACACTGAAGCTTTCTTT.

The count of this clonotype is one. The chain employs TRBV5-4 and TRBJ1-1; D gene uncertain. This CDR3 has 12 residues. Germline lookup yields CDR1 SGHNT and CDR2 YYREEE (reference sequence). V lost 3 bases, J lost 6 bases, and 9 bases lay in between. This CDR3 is CASSYGGPEAFF. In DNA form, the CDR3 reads TGTGCCAGCAGCTACGGAGGGCCTGAAGCTTTCTTT. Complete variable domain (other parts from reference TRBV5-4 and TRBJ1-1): ETGVTQSPTHLIKTRGQQVTLRCSSQSGHNTVSWYQQALGQGPQFIFQYYREEENGRGNFPPRFSGLQFPNYSSELNVNALELDDSALYLCASSYGGPEAFFGQGTRLTVV.

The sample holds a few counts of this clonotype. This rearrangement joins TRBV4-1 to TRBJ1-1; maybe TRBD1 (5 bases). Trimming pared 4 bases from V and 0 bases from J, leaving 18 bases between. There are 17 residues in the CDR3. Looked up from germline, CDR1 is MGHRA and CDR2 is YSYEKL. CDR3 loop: CASSRNEMGGMNTEAFF. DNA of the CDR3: TGCGCCAGCAGCCGTAATGAAATGGGGGGAATGAACACTGAAGCTTTCTTT.

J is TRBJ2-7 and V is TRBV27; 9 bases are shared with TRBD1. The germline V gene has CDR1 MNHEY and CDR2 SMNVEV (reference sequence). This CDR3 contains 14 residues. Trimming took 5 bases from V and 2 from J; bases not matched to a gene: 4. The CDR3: CASSLTGGPYEQYF. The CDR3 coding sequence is TGTGCCAGCAGTCTTACAGGGGGCCCCTACGAGCAGTACTTC.

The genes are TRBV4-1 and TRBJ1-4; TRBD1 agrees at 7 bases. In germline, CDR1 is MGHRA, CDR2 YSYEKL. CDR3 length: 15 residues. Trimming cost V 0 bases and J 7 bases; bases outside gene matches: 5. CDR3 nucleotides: TGCGCCAGCAGCCAAGAGTACAGGGGAGGTGAAAAACTGTTTTTT. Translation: CASSQEYRGGEKLFF.

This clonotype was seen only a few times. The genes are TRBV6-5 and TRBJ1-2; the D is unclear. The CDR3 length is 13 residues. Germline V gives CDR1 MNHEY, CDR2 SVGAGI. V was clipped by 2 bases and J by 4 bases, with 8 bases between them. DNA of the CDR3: TGTGCCAGCAGTTACGGACTCAGCTATGGCTACACCTTC. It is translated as CASSYGLSYGYTF.

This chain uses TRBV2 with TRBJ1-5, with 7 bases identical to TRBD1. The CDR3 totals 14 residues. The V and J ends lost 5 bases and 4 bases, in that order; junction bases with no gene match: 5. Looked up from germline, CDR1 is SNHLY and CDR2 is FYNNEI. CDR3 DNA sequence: TGTGCCAGCAGTTACAGGGGTTGGAATCAGCCCCAGCATTTT. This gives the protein CASSYRGWNQPQHF.

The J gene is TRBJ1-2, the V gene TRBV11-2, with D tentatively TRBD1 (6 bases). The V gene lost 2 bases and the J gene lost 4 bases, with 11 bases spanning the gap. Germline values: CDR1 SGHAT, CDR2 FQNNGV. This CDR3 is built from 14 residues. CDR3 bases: TGTGCCAGCAGCTTACCAGGGGTTAGCTATGGCTACACCTTC. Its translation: CASSLPGVSYGYTF. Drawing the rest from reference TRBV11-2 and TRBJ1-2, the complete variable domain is EAGVAQSPRYKIIEKRQSVAFWCNPISGHATLYWYQQILGQGPKLLIQFQNNGVVDDSQLPKDRFSAERLKGVDSTLKIQPAKLEDSAVYLCASSLPGVSYGYTFGSGTRLTVV.

CDR3 nucleotide sequence: TGTGCCAGCAGCTTAGAGCCGGCCTCCTACGAGCAGTACTTC. As protein: CASSLEPASYEQYF. This chain links TRBV7-2 with TRBJ2-7; no clear D. Between the trimmed V and J ends, which lost 1 base and 0 bases, there was a span of 7 bases. The CDR3 runs to 14 residues. Germline V CDR1 and CDR2: SGHTA, FQGNSA.

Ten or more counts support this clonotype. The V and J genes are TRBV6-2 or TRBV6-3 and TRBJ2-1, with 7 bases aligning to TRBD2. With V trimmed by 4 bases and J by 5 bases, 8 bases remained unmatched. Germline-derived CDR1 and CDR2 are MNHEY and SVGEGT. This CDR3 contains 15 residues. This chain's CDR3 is CASSFGLELNNEQFF. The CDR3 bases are TGTGCCAGCAGTTTTGGACTAGAGCTTAACAATGAGCAGTTCTTC.

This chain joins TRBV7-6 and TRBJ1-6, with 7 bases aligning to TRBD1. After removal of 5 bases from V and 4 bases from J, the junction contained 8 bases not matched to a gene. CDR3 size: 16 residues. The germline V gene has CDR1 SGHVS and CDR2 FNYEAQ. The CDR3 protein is CASSLKDRDYNSPLHF. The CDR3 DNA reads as TGTGCCAGCAGCCTCAAAGACAGGGATTATAATTCACCCCTCCACTTT.

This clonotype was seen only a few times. The CDR3 loop reads CASSHRLESGTDTQYF. CDR3 DNA sequence: TGTGCCAGCAGCCACAGACTAGAGTCTGGCACAGATACGCAGTATTTT. V and J are TRBV7-2 and TRBJ2-3; a weak D match, TRBD2 (6 bases). The V end lost 5 bases, the J end lost 1 base, and 16 bases lay between the germline ends. The CDR3 length is 16 residues. Germline-derived CDR1 and CDR2 are SGHTA and FQGNSA.

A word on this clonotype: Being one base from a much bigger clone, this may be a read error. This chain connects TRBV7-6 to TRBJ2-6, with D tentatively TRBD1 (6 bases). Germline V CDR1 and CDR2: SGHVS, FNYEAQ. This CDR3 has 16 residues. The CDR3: CVSSATGFTGANVLTF. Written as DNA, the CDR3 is TGTGTCAGCAGCGCAACAGGGTTTACTGGGGCCAACGTCCTGACTTTC.

The CDR3 here is CASSSQGQIYEQYF. The CDR3 DNA is TGTGCCAGTAGCAGCCAAGGGCAAATCTACGAGCAGTACTTC. The chain is built from TRBV19 and TRBJ2-7; no clear D gene. Trimming removed 6 bases at V and 3 bases at J, with 15 bases between. The CDR3 extends over 14 amino acids. Germline V gene sequence: CDR1 LNHDA, CDR2 SQIVND (reference sequence).

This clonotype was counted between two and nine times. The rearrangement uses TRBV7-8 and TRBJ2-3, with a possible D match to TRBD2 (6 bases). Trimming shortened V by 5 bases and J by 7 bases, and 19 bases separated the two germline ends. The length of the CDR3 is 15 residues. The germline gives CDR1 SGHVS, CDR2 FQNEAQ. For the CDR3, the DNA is TGTGCCAGCAGCCCCCATTTTCCGGGACTCCATACGCAGTATTTT. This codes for CASSPHFPGLHTQYF.

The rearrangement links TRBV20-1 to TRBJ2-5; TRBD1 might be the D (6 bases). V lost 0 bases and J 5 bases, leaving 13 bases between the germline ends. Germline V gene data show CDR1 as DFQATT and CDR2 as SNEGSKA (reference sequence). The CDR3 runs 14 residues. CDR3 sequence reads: CSARELNRDETQYF. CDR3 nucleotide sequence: TGCAGTGCTAGAGAACTTAACAGGGATGAGACCCAGTACTTC.

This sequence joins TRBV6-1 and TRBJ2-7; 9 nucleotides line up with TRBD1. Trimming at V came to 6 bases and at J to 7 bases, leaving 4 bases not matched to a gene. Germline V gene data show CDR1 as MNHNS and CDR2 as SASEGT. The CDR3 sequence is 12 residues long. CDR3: CASRTGGGEQYF. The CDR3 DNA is TGTGCCAGCAGAACAGGGGGCGGAGAGCAGTACTTC.

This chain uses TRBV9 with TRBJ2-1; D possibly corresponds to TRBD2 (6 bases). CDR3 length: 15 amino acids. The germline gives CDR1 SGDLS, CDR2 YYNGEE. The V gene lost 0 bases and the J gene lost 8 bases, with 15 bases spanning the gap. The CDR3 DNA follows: TGTGCCAGCAGCGTAGCGGGCGGGGCCGTGGATGAGCAGTTCTTC. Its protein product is CASSVAGGAVDEQFF.

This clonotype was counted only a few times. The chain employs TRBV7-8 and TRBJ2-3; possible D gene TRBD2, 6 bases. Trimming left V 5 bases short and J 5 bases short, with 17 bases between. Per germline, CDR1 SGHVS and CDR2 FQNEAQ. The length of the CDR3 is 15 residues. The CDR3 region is CASSQTGGIGDTQYF. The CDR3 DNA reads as TGTGCCAGCAGCCAGACCGGGGGAATTGGAGATACGCAGTATTTT.

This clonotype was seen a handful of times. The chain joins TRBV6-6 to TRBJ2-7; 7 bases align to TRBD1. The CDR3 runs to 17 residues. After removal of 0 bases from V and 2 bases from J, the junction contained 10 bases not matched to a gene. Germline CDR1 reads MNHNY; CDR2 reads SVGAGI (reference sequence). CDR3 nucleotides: TGTGCCAGCAGTTACTCGATAGGGGACAGAACCGCCTACGAGCAGTACTTC. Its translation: CASSYSIGDRTAYEQYF.

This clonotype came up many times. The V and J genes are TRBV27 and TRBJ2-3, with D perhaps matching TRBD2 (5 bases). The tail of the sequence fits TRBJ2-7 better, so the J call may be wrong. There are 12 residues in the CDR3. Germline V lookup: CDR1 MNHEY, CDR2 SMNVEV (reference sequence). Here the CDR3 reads CASSLDYYEQYF. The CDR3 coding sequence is TGTGCCAGCAGCTTAGACTACTACGAGCAGTACTTC.

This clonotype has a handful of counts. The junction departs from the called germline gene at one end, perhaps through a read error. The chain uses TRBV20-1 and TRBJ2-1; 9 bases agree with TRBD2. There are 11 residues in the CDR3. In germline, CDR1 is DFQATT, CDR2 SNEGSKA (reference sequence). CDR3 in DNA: TGCAGTGCTAGATGGGGCGGGGGGGAACCCTTC. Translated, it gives CSARWGGGEPF.